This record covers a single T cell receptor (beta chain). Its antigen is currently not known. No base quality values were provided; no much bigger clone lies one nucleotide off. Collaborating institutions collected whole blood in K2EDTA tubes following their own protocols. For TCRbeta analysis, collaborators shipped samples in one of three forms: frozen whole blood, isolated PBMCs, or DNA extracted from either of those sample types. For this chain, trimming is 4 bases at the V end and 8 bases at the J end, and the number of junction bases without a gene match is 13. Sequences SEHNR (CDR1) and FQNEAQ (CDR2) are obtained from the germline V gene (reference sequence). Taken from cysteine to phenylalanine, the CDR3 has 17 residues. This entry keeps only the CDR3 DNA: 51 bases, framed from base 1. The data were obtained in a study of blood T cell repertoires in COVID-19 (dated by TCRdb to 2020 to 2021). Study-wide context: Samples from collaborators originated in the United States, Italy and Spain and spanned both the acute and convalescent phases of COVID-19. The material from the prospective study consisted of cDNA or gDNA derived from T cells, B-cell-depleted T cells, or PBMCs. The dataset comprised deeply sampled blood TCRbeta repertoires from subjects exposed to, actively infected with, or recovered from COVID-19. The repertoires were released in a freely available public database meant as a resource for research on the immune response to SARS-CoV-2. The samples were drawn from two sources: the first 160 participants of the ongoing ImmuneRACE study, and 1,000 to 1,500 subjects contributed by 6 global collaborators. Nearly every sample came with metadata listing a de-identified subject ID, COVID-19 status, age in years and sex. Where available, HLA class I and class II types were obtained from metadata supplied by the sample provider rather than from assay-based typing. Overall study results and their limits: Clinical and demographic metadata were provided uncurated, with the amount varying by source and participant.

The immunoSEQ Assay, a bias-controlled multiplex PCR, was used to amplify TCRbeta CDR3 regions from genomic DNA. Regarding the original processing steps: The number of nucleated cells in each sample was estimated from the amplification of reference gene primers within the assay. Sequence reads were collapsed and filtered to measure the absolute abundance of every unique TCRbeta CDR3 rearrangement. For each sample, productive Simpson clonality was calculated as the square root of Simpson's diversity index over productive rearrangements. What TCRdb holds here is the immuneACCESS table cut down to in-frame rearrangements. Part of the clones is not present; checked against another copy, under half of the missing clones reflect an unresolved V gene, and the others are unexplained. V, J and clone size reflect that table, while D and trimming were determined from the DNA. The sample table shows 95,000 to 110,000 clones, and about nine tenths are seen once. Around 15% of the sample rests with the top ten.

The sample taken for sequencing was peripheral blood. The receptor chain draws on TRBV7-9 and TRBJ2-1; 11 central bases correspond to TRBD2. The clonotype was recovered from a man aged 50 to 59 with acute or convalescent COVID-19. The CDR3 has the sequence CASSYSLTSGVGDEQFF. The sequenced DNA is TGTGCCAGCAGCTACTCCTTGACTAGCGGGGTAGGGGATGAGCAGTTCTTC.